This T cell receptor beta chain is drawn from a study of T-cell reconstitution after alpha-beta-depleted transplantation in children. V shed 0 bases and J shed 3 bases, with 14 bases lying between them. This CDR3 is 16 amino acids long. Germline V gene lookup returns CDR1 SGHRS and CDR2 YFSETQ. Findings and limits, study-wide: Reports say that about two months after transplant, the alpha-beta T cells came out of several hundred graft clones that had expanded. T-cell numbers and diversity, one year after transplant, stemmed largely from T cells that were newly produced.

This clonotype came up many times. As yet, its antigen is unknown. This sample's TCRbeta library carried unique molecular identifier barcodes. MiXCR, applied by TCRdb to the PCR reads, yields one record per CDR3 protein. The sample lists some 200,000 distinct CDR3 sequences; approximately 8.4% were seen once. The TCR originated in a male patient under 10 years old who had a stem cell transplant for acute myeloid leukemia, so the T cells may come from the graft donor. Sequencing used PBMCs, mostly from graft donor cells, obtained 360 days after TCRalphabeta/CD19-depleted stem cell transplant. This sequence joins TRBV5-1 and TRBJ2-3, with D possibly being TRBD2 (5 bases). This CDR3 reads CASSLELAPLTDTQYF. CDR3 coding DNA: TGCGCCAGCAGCTTGGAGCTAGCTCCCCTAACAGATACGCAGTATTTT.